This entry features one T cell receptor beta chain sequence. Its antigen remains unidentified. Other DNA sequences in the sample encode the same CDR3. The data stem from a study of cytotoxic CD8 clonotypes in ibrutinib-treated CLL. Study-level findings and limits: On treatment, the uncommon public clonotypes contracted or remained stable. Clonality at baseline surpassed age-matched healthy donors and tracked circulating CD8+ T-cell counts.

Using immunoSEQ multiplex PCR, the repertoire was profiled, and TCRdb retains in-frame clones only, with some absent. The sample contains 110,000 to 150,000 clones, 75% to 85% of which appear only once. Per the germline V gene, CDR1 is DFQATT and CDR2 is SNEGSKA (reference sequence). V lost 3 bases and J lost 3, with 0 bases in between. There are 10 residues in the CDR3. The starting material was PBMCs, obtained after 12 months of ibrutinib treatment. The clonotype was recovered from a human donor with chronic lymphocytic leukemia. The J gene is TRBJ2-1, the V gene TRBV20-1; D gene uncertain. The DNA of the CDR3 is TGCAGTGCTAGCTACAATGAGCAGTTCTTC. The encoded protein is CSASYNEQFF.